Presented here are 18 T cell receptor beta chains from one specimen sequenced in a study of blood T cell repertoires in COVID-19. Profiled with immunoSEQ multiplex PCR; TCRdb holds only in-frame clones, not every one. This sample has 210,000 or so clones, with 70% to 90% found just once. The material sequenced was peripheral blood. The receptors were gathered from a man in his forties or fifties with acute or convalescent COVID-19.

The CDR3 spells CASSLGQVQETQYF. CDR3 coding DNA: TGTGCCAGCAGCCTGGGACAGGTCCAAGAGACCCAGTACTTC. This sequence joins TRBV2 and TRBJ2-5; 8 nucleotides match TRBD1. The CDR3 is made up of 14 amino acids. The ends lost 6 bases at V and 1 base at J; junction bases unmatched: 4. Germline V gene data show CDR1 as SNHLY and CDR2 as FYNNEI.

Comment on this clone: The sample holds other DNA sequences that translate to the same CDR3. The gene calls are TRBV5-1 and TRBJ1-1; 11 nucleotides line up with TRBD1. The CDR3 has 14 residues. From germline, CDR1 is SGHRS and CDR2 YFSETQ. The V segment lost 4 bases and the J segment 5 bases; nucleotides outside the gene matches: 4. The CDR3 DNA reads TGCGCCAGCAGCCCGGGGACAGGGGGTACTGAAGCTTTCTTT. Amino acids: CASSPGTGGTEAFF. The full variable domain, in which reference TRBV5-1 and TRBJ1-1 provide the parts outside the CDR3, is KAGVTQTPRYLIKTRGQQVTLSCSPISGHRSVSWYQQTPGQGLQFLFEYFSETQRNKGNFPGRFSGRQFSNSRSEMNVSTLELGDSALYLCASSPGTGGTEAFFGQGTRLTVV.

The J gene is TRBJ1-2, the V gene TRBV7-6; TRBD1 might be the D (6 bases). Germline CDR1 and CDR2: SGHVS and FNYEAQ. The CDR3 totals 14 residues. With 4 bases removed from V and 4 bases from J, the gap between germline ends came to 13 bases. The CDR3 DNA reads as TGTGCCAGCAGCTCCCCAGGGGCCGGCTATGGCTACACCTTC. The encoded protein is CASSSPGAGYGYTF.

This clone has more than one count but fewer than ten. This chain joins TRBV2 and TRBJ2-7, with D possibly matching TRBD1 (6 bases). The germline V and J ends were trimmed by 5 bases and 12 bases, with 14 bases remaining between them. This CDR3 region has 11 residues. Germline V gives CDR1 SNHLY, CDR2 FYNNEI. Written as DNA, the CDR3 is TGTGCCAGCAGTCTTGGACAGACCCCGTACTTC. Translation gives CASSLGQTPYF.

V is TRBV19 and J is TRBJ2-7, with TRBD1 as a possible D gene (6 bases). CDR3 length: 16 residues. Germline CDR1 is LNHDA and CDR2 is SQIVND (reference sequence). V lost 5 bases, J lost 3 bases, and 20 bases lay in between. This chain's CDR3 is CASSQGTGTPFYEQYF. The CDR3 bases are TGTGCCAGTAGTCAGGGCACCGGGACACCATTCTACGAGCAGTACTTC.

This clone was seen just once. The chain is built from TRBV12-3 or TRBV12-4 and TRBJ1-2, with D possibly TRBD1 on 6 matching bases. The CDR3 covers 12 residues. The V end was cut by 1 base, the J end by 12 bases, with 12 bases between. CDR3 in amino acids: CASSLEKGDDTF. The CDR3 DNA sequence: TGTGCCAGCAGTTTAGAGAAGGGGGACGACACCTTC.

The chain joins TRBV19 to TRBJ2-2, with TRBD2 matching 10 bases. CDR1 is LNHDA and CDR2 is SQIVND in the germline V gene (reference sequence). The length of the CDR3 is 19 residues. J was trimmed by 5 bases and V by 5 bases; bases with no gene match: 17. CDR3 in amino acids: CASSRGSVAGGRWTGELFF. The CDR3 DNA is TGTGCCAGTAGTCGAGGGTCGGTAGCGGGGGGCAGGTGGACCGGGGAGCTGTTTTTT.

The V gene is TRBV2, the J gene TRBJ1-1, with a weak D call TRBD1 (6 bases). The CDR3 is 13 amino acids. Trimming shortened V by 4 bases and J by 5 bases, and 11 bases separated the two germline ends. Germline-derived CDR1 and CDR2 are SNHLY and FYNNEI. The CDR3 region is CASSGGQGTEAFF. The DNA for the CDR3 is TGTGCCAGCAGTGGGGGCCAGGGGACTGAAGCTTTCTTT.

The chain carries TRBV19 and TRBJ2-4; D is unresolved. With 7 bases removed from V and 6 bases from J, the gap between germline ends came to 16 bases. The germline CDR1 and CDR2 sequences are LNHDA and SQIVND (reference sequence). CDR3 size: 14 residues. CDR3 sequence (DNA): TGTGCCAGTACCCCGGCAGGCTTCGGAAACATTCAGTACTTC. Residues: CASTPAGFGNIQYF.

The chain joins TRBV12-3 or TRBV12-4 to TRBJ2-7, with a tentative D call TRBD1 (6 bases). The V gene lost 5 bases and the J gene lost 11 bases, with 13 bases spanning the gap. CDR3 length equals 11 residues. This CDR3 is CASSDGTLKYF. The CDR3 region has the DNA TGTGCCAGCAGTGACGGGACACTCAAGTACTTC.

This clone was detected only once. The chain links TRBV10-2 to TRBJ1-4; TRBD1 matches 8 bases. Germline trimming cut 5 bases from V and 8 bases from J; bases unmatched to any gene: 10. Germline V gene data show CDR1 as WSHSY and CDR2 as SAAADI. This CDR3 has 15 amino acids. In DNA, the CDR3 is TGCGCCAGCAGTCCCCGGACAGGGTTGAAAGAAAAACTGTTTTTT. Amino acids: CASSPRTGLKEKLFF.

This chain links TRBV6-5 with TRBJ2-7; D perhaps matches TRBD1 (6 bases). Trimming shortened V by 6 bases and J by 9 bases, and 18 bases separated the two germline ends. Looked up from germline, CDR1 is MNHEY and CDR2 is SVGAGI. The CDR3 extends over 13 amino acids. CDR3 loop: CASSRTDLRGQYF. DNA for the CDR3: TGTGCCAGCAGCCGGACAGACCTACGAGGGCAGTACTTC.

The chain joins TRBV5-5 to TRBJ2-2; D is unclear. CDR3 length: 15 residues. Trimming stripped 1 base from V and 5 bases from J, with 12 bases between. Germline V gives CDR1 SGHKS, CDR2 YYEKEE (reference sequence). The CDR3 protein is CASSLNNPETGELFF. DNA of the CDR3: TGTGCCAGCAGCTTGAACAACCCGGAGACCGGGGAGCTGTTTTTT.

This chain's CDR3 is CASSSWTAVTDTQYF. The DNA of the CDR3 is TGCGCCAGCAGCTCGTGGACTGCAGTCACAGATACGCAGTATTTT. This chain joins TRBV5-1 and TRBJ2-3; weak D call: TRBD2 (5 bases). V lost 3 bases and J lost 2, with 13 bases in between. Germline CDR1 and CDR2: SGHRS and YFSETQ. This CDR3 has 15 residues.

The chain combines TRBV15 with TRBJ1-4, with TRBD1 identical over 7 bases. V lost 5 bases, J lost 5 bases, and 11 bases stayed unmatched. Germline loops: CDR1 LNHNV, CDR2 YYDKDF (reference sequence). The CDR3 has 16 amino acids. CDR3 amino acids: CATSSYRGGVNEKLFF. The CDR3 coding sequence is TGTGCCACCAGCTCATACAGGGGTGGAGTGAATGAAAAACTGTTTTTT.

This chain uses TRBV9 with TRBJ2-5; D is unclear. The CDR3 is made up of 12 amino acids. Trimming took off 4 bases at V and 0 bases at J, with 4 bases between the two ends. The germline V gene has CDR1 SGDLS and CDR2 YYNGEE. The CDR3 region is CASSTHQETQYF. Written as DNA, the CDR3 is TGTGCCAGCAGCACACACCAAGAGACCCAGTACTTC.

The CDR3: CATSDPSAPSDTQYF. CDR3 DNA sequence: TGTGCCACCAGTGATCCTAGCGCCCCTTCGGATACGCAGTATTTT. V gene TRBV24-1 combines with J gene TRBJ2-3; D is possibly TRBD2 (6 bases). This CDR3 contains 15 residues. Trimming stripped 3 bases from V and 6 bases from J, with 15 bases between. Germline-derived CDR1 and CDR2 are KGHDR and SFDVKD.

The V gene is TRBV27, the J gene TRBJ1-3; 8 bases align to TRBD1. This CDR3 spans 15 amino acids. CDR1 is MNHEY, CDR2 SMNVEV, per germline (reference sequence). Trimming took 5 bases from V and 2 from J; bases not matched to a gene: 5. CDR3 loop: CASSVTGGTGNTIYF. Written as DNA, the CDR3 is TGTGCCAGCAGTGTTACAGGGGGGACTGGAAACACCATATATTTT.